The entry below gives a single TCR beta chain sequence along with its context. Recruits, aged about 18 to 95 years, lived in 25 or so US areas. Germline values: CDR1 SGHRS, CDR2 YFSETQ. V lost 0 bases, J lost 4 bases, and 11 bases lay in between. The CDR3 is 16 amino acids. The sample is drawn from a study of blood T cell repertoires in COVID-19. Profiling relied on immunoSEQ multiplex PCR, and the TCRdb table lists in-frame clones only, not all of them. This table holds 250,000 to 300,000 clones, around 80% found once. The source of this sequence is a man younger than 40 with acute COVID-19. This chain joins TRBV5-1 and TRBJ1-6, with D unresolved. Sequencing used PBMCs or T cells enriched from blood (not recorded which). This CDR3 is CASSLAGAFYNSPLHF. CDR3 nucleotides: TGCGCCAGCAGCTTGGCCGGAGCCTTTTATAATTCACCCCTCCACTTT.